The sequence of this T cell receptor beta chain was determined in a study of T-cell memory formation after mild COVID-19. Study-level findings and limits: A balance of CD4 and CD8 characterized clones contracting day 15 to 85, whereas later expanders leaned CD4+.

This clonotype was seen only a few times. What it recognizes is unknown. In TCRdb, the 5' RACE reads were re-called with MiXCR into one record per CDR3 protein. The table shows about 410,000 distinct CDR3 sequences, with roughly 18% occurring only once. This CDR3 contains 16 residues. The germline CDR1 and CDR2 sequences are SGHRS and YFSETQ. Trimming cost V 4 bases and J 9 bases, with 26 bases left between them. The chain combines TRBV5-1 with TRBJ2-7, with a weak D call TRBD2 (5 bases). The source is a man younger than 35 who had mild COVID-19 (a few samples of this study predate the infection). Cell type and time point are not known. The sequencing sample was made of PBMCs or a T cell subset sorted from them (not recorded which). This CDR3 reads CASSLDYAGTPVGQYF. The DNA of the CDR3 is TGCGCCAGCAGCCTAGACTATGCGGGTACCCCAGTCGGGCAGTACTTC.